Listed below are T cell receptor beta chains from one sample, sequenced in a study of blood T cell repertoires in COVID-19. TCRdb's table, derived via immunoSEQ multiplex PCR, lists solely in-frame clones and lacks some. The sample yields some 460,000 clones, about 85% seen once. The specimen was PBMCs or T cells enriched from blood (not recorded which). The receptors derive from a woman younger than 35 with acute COVID-19. The conserved cysteine and the conserved F or W are not part of the CDR3 here. D genes are given only for firm matches. Size tells how often a clone was seen (once, few, many) or the class of an expanded clone, and some rows leave it out.

TRBD1,TRBJ2-7,TRBV28,.,ASSLPGQGVSYEQY
.,TRBJ2-5,TRBV11-3,.,ASSLSDSQETQY
.,TRBJ2-7,TRBV15,once,ATSRDGLTREQY
.,TRBJ1-1,TRBV19,.,ASSIRSGGATEAF
TRBD1,TRBJ2-7,TRBV7-2,.,ASSLDRGRREQY
.,TRBJ2-5,TRBV21-1,.,ASSKRTAQETQY
TRBD1,TRBJ1-5,TRBV27,.,ASSLGQGNQPQH
TRBD1,TRBJ1-3,TRBV9,.,ASSETGSGNTIY
TRBD1,TRBJ1-5,TRBV28,once,ASSLPGQATYSNQPQH
TRBD2,TRBJ2-3,TRBV11-2,.,ASRALAGAGDTQY
.,TRBJ2-3,TRBV27,few,ASSFSPGLTQY
.,TRBJ1-2,TRBV5-1,once,ASSFLTGWDYGYT
TRBD2,TRBJ2-3,TRBV9,.,ASSVVASGGTDTQY